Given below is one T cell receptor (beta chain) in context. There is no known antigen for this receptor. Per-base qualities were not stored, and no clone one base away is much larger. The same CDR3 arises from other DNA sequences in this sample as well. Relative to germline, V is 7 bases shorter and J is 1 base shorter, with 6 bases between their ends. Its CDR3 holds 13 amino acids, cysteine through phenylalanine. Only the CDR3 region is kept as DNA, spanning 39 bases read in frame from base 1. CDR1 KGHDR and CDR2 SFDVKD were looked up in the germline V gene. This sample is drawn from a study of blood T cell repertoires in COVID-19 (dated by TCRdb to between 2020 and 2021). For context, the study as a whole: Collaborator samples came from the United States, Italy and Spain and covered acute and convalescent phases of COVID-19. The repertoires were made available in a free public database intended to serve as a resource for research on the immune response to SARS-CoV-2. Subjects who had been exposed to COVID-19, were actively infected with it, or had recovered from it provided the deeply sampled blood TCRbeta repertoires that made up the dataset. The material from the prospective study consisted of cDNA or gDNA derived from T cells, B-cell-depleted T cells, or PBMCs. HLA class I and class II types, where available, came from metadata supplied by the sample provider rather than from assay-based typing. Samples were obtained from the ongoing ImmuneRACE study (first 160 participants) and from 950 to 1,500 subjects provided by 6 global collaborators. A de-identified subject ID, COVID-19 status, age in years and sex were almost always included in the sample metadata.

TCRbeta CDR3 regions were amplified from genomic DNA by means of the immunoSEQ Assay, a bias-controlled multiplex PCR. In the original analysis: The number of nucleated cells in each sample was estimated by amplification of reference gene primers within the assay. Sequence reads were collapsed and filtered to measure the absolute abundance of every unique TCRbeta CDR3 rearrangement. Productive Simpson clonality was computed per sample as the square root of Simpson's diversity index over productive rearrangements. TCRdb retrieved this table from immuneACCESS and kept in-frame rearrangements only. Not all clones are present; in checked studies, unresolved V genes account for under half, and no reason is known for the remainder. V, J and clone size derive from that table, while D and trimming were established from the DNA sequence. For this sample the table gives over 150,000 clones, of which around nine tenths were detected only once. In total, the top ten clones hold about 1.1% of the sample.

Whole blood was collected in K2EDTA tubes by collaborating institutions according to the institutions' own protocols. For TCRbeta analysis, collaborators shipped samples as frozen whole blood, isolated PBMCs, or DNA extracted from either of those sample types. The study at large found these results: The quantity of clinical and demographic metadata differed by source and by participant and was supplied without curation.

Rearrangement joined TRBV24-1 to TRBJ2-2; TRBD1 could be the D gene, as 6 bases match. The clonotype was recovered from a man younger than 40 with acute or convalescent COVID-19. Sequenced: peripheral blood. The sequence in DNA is TGTGCCACCAGACAGGGGAACACCGGGGAGCTGTTTTTT. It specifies CATRQGNTGELFF.